The 13 T cell receptor beta chains below all came from one sample that was sequenced in a study of shared T cell receptors in the human thymus. Assay used: immunoSEQ multiplex PCR; TCRdb lists only in-frame clones, some missing. The sample lists around 730,000 clones, approximately 85% occurring once. These records were also assigned to another study, of human thymus T cells.

Sequencing was done on a sample of thymocytes. These TCRs come from a girl under two years old with a congenital heart defect.

This chain joins TRBV5-6 and TRBJ2-7; D is possibly TRBD2 (6 bases). Trimming removed 4 bases at V and 1 base at J, with 12 bases between. This CDR3 is 14 amino acids long. Germline loops: CDR1 SGHDT, CDR2 YYEEEE. CDR3 in DNA: TGTGCCAGCAGCCTCGCTGGGGGGTCCTACGAGCAGTACTTC. Protein product: CASSLAGGSYEQYF.

The chain links TRBV9 to TRBJ2-1, with 7 bases identical to TRBD2. The V gene end was trimmed by 4 bases and the J gene end by 4 bases; junction bases not matched to a gene: 11. Germline-derived CDR1 and CDR2 are SGDLS and YYNGEE. The CDR3 is 16 amino acids. The CDR3 coding sequence is TGTGCCAGCAGCCCCCCAAGCGGGCGGGGGTACAATGAGCAGTTCTTC. Translated, it gives CASSPPSGRGYNEQFF.

This clone showed up just once. The chain is built from TRBV7-2 and TRBJ1-6; D is possibly TRBD1 (6 bases). The ends were cut back, 2 bases at V and 10 bases at J, with 15 bases in the middle. The CDR3 runs to 15 residues. Germline V gene sequence: CDR1 SGHTA, CDR2 FQGNSA. The CDR3 region has the DNA TGTGCCAGCAGCTTATTTGGGACAACATTGTCACCCCTCCACTTT. Translating gives CASSLFGTTLSPLHF.

V gene TRBV15 combines with J gene TRBJ2-3; 8 nucleotides match TRBD2. The CDR3 length is 17 residues. V was clipped by 2 bases and J by 0 bases; unmatched bases: 7. Germline CDR1 LNHNV, CDR2 YYDKDF (reference sequence). CDR3 sequence reads: CATSRRISGESTDTQYF. The CDR3 DNA reads TGTGCCACCAGCAGACGTATTAGCGGGGAGAGCACAGATACGCAGTATTTT.

This sequence joins TRBV5-1 and TRBJ1-2; 9 positions agree with TRBD1. Germline V CDR1 and CDR2: SGHRS, YFSETQ. This CDR3 has 14 residues. V shed 7 bases and J 4 bases; nucleotides not matched to a gene: 8. Written as DNA, the CDR3 is TGCGCCAGCTCCACAGGGGGCGCGGGCTATGGCTACACCTTC. This codes for CASSTGGAGYGYTF.

This chain joins TRBV18 and TRBJ2-7, with D tentatively TRBD1 (6 bases). V dropped 0 bases and J dropped 2 bases, with 11 bases sitting between them. Germline values: CDR1 KGHSH, CDR2 LQKENI. The CDR3 sequence is 15 residues long. DNA for the CDR3: TGTGCCAGCTCACCACCGGAAGACAGGCCCTACGAGCAGTACTTC. Protein product: CASSPPEDRPYEQYF.

This clone was seen only once. The chain links TRBV6-5 to TRBJ1-2, with D perhaps matching TRBD1 (6 bases). This CDR3 contains 14 residues. Germline lookup yields CDR1 MNHEY and CDR2 SVGAGI. The V gene lost 0 bases and the J gene lost 8 bases, with 13 bases spanning the gap. Here the CDR3 reads CASSYSLGAIGYTF. CDR3 bases: TGTGCCAGCAGTTACTCGTTGGGGGCGATCGGCTACACCTTC.

The chain links TRBV5-1 to TRBJ1-3, with 9 bases aligning to TRBD1. Looked up from germline, CDR1 is SGHRS and CDR2 is YFSETQ. V shed 4 bases and J 6 bases; nucleotides not matched to a gene: 14. CDR3 length: 17 amino acids. The CDR3 DNA follows: TGCGCCAGCAGCCCCACCGGGACAGGGACCATGCTAAACACCATATATTTT. Its protein product is CASSPTGTGTMLNTIYF. The full variable domain, rest sourced from reference TRBV5-1 and TRBJ1-3, is KAGVTQTPRYLIKTRGQQVTLSCSPISGHRSVSWYQQTPGQGLQFLFEYFSETQRNKGNFPGRFSGRQFSNSRSEMNVSTLELGDSALYLCASSPTGTGTMLNTIYFGEGSWLTVV.

The V and J genes are TRBV11-2 and TRBJ1-2, with TRBD1 identical over 9 bases. Germline V CDR1 and CDR2: SGHAT, FQNNGV. V lost 5 bases to trimming and J lost 6 bases; unmatched junction nucleotides: 13. The CDR3 totals 16 residues. The CDR3 is CASSRTGDRPRDGYTF. CDR3 sequence (DNA): TGTGCCAGCAGCAGGACAGGGGATCGGCCCCGGGATGGCTACACCTTC.

The J gene is TRBJ2-2, the V gene TRBV5-4; 13 bases line up with TRBD2. CDR3 length equals 18 residues. Germline lookup yields CDR1 SGHNT and CDR2 YYREEE (reference sequence). The ends lost 3 bases at V and 4 bases at J; junction bases unmatched: 9. CDR3 amino acids: CASSSLAGGLVGTGELFF. The CDR3 DNA reads as TGTGCCAGCAGCTCACTAGCGGGGGGGCTGGTAGGCACCGGGGAGCTGTTTTTT.

The rearrangement links TRBV18 to TRBJ2-3; TRBD2 matches 13 bases. V lost 3 bases, J lost 7 bases, and 1 base stayed unmatched. Germline CDR1 reads KGHSH; CDR2 reads LQKENI. The CDR3 consists of 14 residues. This CDR3 is CASSPGLAGNTQYF. Here the CDR3 DNA reads TGTGCCAGCTCACCGGGACTAGCGGGGAATACGCAGTATTTT.

Here the CDR3 reads CASSLQGPEHGYTF. The CDR3 DNA reads TGTGCCAGCAGCTTGCAGGGCCCGGAACATGGCTACACCTTC. This chain links TRBV5-6 with TRBJ1-2; weak D call: TRBD1 (5 bases). Germline V gene data show CDR1 as SGHDT and CDR2 as YYEEEE. Trimming removed 1 base from V and 6 bases from J, with 13 bases in between. The CDR3 is 14 residues long.

V and J are TRBV5-6 and TRBJ1-2, with D unclear. CDR1 is SGHDT and CDR2 is YYEEEE in the germline V gene. Trimming stripped 1 base from V and 8 bases from J, with 12 bases between. This CDR3 has 13 residues. CDR3 nucleotides: TGTGCCAGCAGCTTGTCACCCCCAGGAGGCTACACCTTC. Translated, it gives CASSLSPPGGYTF.